These T cell receptor beta chains were read from a single sample in a study of blood T cell repertoires in COVID-19. Profiled with immunoSEQ multiplex PCR; TCRdb holds only in-frame clones, not every one. This table holds some 71,000 clones, around 90% found once. The sample consisted of peripheral blood. All receptors come from a man aged 50-59 years with acute or convalescent COVID-19. CDR3s include the opening cysteine and the closing phenylalanine or tryptophan. D genes are given only for firm matches.

d_call,v_call,cdr3_aa
-,TRBV7-2,CASSPFSGSYGYTF
TRBD2,TRBV9,CASSVGGRKSDEQYF
-,TRBV4-1,CASSQRETAFYGYTF
TRBD1,TRBV6-5,CASSSNRGNTEAFF
-,TRBV27,CASRRTEARNEQYF
TRBD2,TRBV10-2,CASSDSGRSLETQYF
TRBD1,TRBV5-4,CASSSGTGDSPLHF
TRBD1,TRBV7-2,CASSLGAGTGGNTIYF
-,TRBV28,CASSTGSPEAFF
-,TRBV18,CASSPDSGQGGYEQYF
-,TRBV28,CASSSLRGKGNTEAFF
-,TRBV27,CASSLSGPTGETQYF
TRBD2,TRBV14,CASSQFVTSVDEQFF
-,TRBV29-1,CSVLNRAGQPQHF
-,TRBV19,CASSIGGLTDTQYF
-,TRBV2,CASSWGGTEAFF
-,TRBV24-1,CATSESGPPDTQYF
-,TRBV2,CASKAGRDTEAFF
-,TRBV19,CASSTGGDSEQYF
-,TRBV7-9,CASSLERAEQYF
-,TRBV3-1/TRBV3-2,CASSQRTGGETQYF
TRBD2,TRBV6-5,CASSKGLAYNEQFF
-,TRBV6-5,CASRGEYEQYF
TRBD2,TRBV9,CASSVGRAGTSFREQYF
TRBD1,TRBV12-3/TRBV12-4,CASSDRGRGGYTF
-,TRBV6-5,CASSYAGNTEAFF
TRBD1,TRBV7-2,CASSYTGGNQPQHF
TRBD1,TRBV6-6,CASSRGKQGAVKEGYTF
-,TRBV7-9,CASSLDVRNYGYTF
TRBD1,TRBV30,CAWEGTGVNTQYF
TRBD1,TRBV24-1,CATSGSGTGDEKLFF
-,TRBV25-1,CASSESGKNYGYTF
TRBD1,TRBV10-3,CAIGGQYENYGYTF
-,TRBV27,CASSEDFSGNTIYF
-,TRBV19,CASSIWQDGANYGYTF
-,TRBV9,CASSDEAINEKLFF
TRBD1,TRBV7-9,CASSRGQGRNQPQHF
-,TRBV6-6,CASSTPGTGELFF
-,TRBV5-1,CASSRTVFNMNTEAFF
TRBD2,TRBV7-2,CASSLPGLAGPTGELFF
TRBD1,TRBV5-1,CASRLGQGFTDTQYF